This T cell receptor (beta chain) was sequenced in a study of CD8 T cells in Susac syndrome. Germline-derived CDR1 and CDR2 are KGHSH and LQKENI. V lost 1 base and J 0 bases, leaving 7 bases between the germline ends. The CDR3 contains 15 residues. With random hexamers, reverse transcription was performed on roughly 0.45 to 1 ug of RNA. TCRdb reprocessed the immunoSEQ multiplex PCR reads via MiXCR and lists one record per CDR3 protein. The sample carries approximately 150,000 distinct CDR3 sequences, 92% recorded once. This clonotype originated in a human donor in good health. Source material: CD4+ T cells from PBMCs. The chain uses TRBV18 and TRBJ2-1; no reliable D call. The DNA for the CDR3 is TGTGCCAGCTCACCACAGGGTGCCTCCTACAATGAGCAGTTCTTC. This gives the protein CASSPQGASYNEQFF.